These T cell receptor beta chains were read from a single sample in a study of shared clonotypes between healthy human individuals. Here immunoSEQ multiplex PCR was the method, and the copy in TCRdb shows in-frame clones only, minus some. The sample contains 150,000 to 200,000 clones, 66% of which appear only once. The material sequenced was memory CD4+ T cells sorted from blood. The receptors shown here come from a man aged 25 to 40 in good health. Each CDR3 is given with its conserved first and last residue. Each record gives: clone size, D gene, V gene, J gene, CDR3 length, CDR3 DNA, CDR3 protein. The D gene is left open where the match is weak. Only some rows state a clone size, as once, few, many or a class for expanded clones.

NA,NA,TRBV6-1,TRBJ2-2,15,TGTGCCAGCATCCCCCAGGGGCTGATCACCGGGGAGCTGTTTTTT,CASIPQGLITGELFF
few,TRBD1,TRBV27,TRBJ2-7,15,TGTGCCAGCAGTTGGGGACAGGGGGCTGTGGACGAGCAGTACTTC,CASSWGQGAVDEQYF
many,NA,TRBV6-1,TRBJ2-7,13,TGTGCCAGCAGTGAAATGGGAGTGGGCGAGCAGTACTTC,CASSEMGVGEQYF
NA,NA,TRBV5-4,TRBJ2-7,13,TGTGCCAGCAGCTTGGAGGGGGGGGCCGAGCAGTACTTC,CASSLEGGAEQYF
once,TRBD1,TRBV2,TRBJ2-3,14,TGTGCCAGCAGGTACCAGGGGGCCACAGATACGCAGTATTTT,CASRYQGATDTQYF
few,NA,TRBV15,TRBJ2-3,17,TGTGCCACCAGCAGAGATTTTATGGCAGGAGGGGTAGATACGCAGTATTTT,CATSRDFMAGGVDTQYF
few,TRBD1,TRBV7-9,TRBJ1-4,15,TGTGCCAGCAGCTCAAACCGGGACAGGGCTGAAAAACTGTTTTTT,CASSSNRDRAEKLFF
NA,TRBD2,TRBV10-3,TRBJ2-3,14,TGTGCCATGGCTAGCGGGAGGGGCCCAGATACGCAGTATTTT,CAMASGRGPDTQYF
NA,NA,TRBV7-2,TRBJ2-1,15,TGTGCCAGCAGGGCCCGAAGCGGCAAGAACAATGAGCAGTTCTTC,CASRARSGKNNEQFF
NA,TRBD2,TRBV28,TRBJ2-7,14,TGTGCCAGCAGAAGTAGCGGGAGGGTCTACGAGCAGTACTTC,CASRSSGRVYEQYF
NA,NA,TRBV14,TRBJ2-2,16,TGTGCCAGCAATTCCGGGACTCGGACTGACACCGGGGAGCTGTTTTTT,CASNSGTRTDTGELFF
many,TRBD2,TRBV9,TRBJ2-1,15,TGTGCCAGCAGCGTAGTAGCGGGAGGGCCAGTTGAGCAGTTCTTC,CASSVVAGGPVEQFF
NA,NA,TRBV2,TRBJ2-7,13,TGTGCCAGCGGGAATGACAGGACCTACGAGCAGTACTTC,CASGNDRTYEQYF
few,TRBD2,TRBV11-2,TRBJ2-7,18,TGTGCCAGCAGCTTAGCCCCACTAGCGGGAGGGCCGACCTACGAGCAGTACTTC,CASSLAPLAGGPTYEQYF
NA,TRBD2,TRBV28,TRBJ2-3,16,TGTGCCAGCAGTTTCGGCCCCGGGAGGGCCTTAGATACGCAGTATTTT,CASSFGPGRALDTQYF
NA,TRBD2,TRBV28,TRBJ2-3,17,TGTGCCAGCAGTTTATGGACTAGCGGGAGAAGAATAGATACGCAGTATTTT,CASSLWTSGRRIDTQYF
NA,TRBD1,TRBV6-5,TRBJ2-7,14,TGTGCCAGCAGTCAGATCGACAGGGCCTACGAGCAGTACTTC,CASSQIDRAYEQYF
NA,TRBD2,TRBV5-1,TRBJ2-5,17,TGCGCCAGCAGACCCGGACTAGCCCTACCGACCAAAGAGACCCAGTACTTC,CASRPGLALPTKETQYF
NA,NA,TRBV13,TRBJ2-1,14,TGTGCCAGCAGCGTCCGGGGGACCTACAATGAGCAGTTCTTC,CASSVRGTYNEQFF
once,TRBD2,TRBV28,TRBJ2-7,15,TGTGCCAGCAGTCCCACTAGCGGGTACTCCTACGAGCAGTACTTC,CASSPTSGYSYEQYF
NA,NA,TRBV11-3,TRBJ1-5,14,TGTGCCAGCAGCTTAGACAGGGCCTTTCCGCCCCAGCATTTT,CASSLDRAFPPQHF
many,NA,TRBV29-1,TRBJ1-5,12,TGCAGCGTAGGTGGGGGGAATCAGCCCCAGCATTTT,CSVGGGNQPQHF
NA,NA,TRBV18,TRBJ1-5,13,TGTGCCAGCTCACCATGTAGCAATCAGCCCCTGCATTTT,CASSPCSNQPLHF
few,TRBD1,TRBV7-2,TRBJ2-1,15,TGTGCCAGCAGCTTGGACAGGGGGCTCTACAATGAGCAGTTCTTC,CASSLDRGLYNEQFF
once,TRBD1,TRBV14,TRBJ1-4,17,TGTGCCAGCAGCCTCAGGACAGGCAGCCCCACTAATGAAAAACTGTTTTTT,CASSLRTGSPTNEKLFF
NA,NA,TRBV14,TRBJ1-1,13,TGTGCCAGCAAGCAGACGTCCACGACTGAAGCTTTCTTT,CASKQTSTTEAFF
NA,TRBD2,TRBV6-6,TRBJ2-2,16,TGTGCCAGCAGCCCCCGACTAGCGGGGGTGGCCGGGGAGCTGTTTTTT,CASSPRLAGVAGELFF
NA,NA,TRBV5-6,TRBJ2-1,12,TGTGCCAGCAGTGGGACAAGCGATGAGCAGTTCTTC,CASSGTSDEQFF
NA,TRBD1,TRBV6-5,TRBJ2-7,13,TGTGCCAGCACCGCAAGGACAGGCTACGAGCAGTACTTC,CASTARTGYEQYF
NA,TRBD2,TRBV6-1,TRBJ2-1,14,TGTGCCAGTCTTGGGCGGGAGGGCCGGGGTGAGCAGTTCTTC,CASLGREGRGEQFF
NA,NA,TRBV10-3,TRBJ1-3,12,TGTGCGATCGCGAGCTCTGGAAACACCATATATTTT,CAIASSGNTIYF
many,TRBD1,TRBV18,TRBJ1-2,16,TGTGCCAGCTCACCTTCGGGGACAGGAGATCCTCGGGGCTACACCTTC,CASSPSGTGDPRGYTF
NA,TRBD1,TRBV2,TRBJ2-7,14,TGTGCCAGCAGTGATTCGGGGACAGGGAATGGGCAGTACTTC,CASSDSGTGNGQYF
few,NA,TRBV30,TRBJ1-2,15,TGTGCCTGGAGTGTGGGGACATACACTAACTATGGCTACACCTTC,CAWSVGTYTNYGYTF
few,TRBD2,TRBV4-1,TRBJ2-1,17,TGCGCCAGCAGCCAAGGCCGGGGACTAGCGGGAGGGAATGAGCAGTTCTTC,CASSQGRGLAGGNEQFF
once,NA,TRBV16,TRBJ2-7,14,TGTGCCAGCACTCGAGGCGGGTTGATCTACGAGCAGTACTTC,CASTRGGLIYEQYF
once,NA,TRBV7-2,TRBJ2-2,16,TGTGCCAGCAGCTTAAGGGTCGGGATTCTCACCGGGGAGCTGTTTTTT,CASSLRVGILTGELFF